This T cell receptor beta chain was captured in a study of control samples from healthy donors and cancer patients. Produced via immunoSEQ multiplex PCR; TCRdb's table is partial and in-frame only. The sample shows about 170,000 clones, 91% of them seen only once. J gave up 3 bases and V 2 bases, and 0 bases lay outside the gene matches. Germline V gives CDR1 SGDLS, CDR2 YYNGEE. This CDR3 region has 16 residues. V is TRBV9 and J is TRBJ2-2; 14 bases map to TRBD2. Sequenced material: blood. The sequence derives from a woman in her twenties or thirties in good health. This CDR3 is CASSVGLAGDTGELFF. In nucleotides, the CDR3 is TGTGCCAGCAGCGTGGGACTAGCGGGGGACACCGGGGAGCTGTTTTTT.